This TCR beta chain was profiled in a study of cytomegalovirus exposure and HLA in healthy donors. Study summary: Inside one of the first data releases sat around 77 million unique TCRs taken from HLA-typed donors. General study points: Apart from CMV serostatus, no immune exposure information was available. Presence/absence comparisons presumed near-even sequencing depth among donors. Most sequenced TCRs were rare (though some public TCRs occurred in many donors).

PCR used 60 Vbeta primers and 13 Jbeta primers. Only in-frame clones appear in the TCRdb table, and some are missing; sequencing was by immunoSEQ multiplex PCR. The sample holds hundreds of thousands of clones, almost 85% seen once. Details on this clone: Its antigen is as yet unknown.

Germline CDR1 is SGHTA and CDR2 is FQGNSA. The CDR3 contains 14 residues. The V segment lost 4 bases and the J segment 8 bases; nucleotides outside the gene matches: 9. This receptor was identified in a woman aged 40 to 49 in good health and CMV-seronegative. Sequenced sample: PBMCs. This chain connects TRBV7-2 to TRBJ1-2, with 8 bases that match TRBD1. DNA for the CDR3: TGTGCCAGCAGCTCCGACAGGGGCCCTTGGGGCTACACCTTC. Translated: CASSSDRGPWGYTF.